This T cell receptor beta chain was captured in a study of blood T cell repertoires in COVID-19. Across the study: Acute and convalescent COVID-19 specimens originated in the United States, Italy and Spain.

As handled by the study authors: Reference gene primer amplification gave nucleated cell count estimates. Sequencing was performed with immunoSEQ multiplex PCR; in TCRdb, only in-frame clones are kept and a portion is missing. V and J calls and clone size are given by that table; D and trimming were obtained from the DNA. The sample lists 130,000 to 150,000 clones, about 80% occurring once. V lost 5 bases to trimming and J lost 7 bases; unmatched junction nucleotides: 7. This CDR3 region has 14 residues. CDR1 and CDR2 (germline): SEHNR, FQNEAQ (reference sequence). The receptor was isolated from a woman older than 75 with acute or convalescent COVID-19. Sequencing used peripheral blood. The rearrangement joins TRBV7-9 to TRBJ1-2, with 10 bases aligning to TRBD1. CDR3: CASSQGTGERGYTF. The CDR3 nucleotides are TGTGCCAGCAGCCAGGGGACAGGGGAGCGTGGCTACACCTTC.